This T cell receptor beta chain appears in the sequencing data of a study of identical twins. Template switching supplied a universal primer site; unique molecular identifiers were carried on the cDNA. TCRdb processed the 5' RACE reads anew with MiXCR; each CDR3 protein has one entry. The sample shows 640,000 or so distinct CDR3 sequences, approximately 6.1% of them seen only once. Study-level points and caveats: Carriage of fewer insertions was seen in abundant cord blood beta clonotypes, whereas memory repertoires showed none. Twin-shared out-of-frame alpha sequences were enriched for low generation probability.

The CDR3 loop spans 15 amino acids. V lost 5 bases and J 9 bases, leaving 20 bases between the germline ends. This clonotype was seen many times. What it recognizes is unknown. Healthy Caucasians were all of the donors. The sample consisted of naive T cells sorted from blood. The chain is built from TRBV12-3 or TRBV12-4 and TRBJ2-1; a weak D match, TRBD2 (5 bases). The receptor was derived from a man aged 18 to 30 in good health. CDR3 sequence reads: CASSHSVEDRTEQFF. CDR3 nucleotides: TGTGCCAGCAGTCATAGTGTGGAGGACCGGACTGAGCAGTTCTTC.